This T cell receptor (beta chain) was captured in a study of blood T cell repertoires in COVID-19. For the study at large: Collection of acute and convalescent COVID-19 samples took place in the United States, Italy and Spain.

Here immunoSEQ multiplex PCR was the method, and the copy in TCRdb shows in-frame clones only, minus some. The sample lists approximately 190,000 clones, roughly 80% occurring once. The CDR3 has 16 residues. Losses at the gene ends were 4 bases for V and 5 bases for J; bases not matched to a gene: 7. Germline V gene data show CDR1 as SGHNT and CDR2 as YENEEA. This receptor was identified in a young man with active or convalescent COVID-19. Material for sequencing was peripheral blood. This chain joins TRBV11-3 and TRBJ2-3; TRBD2 matches 12 bases. CDR3 DNA: TGTGCCAGCAGCTCTAGCGGGAGGGCCGGGGTAGATACGCAGTATTTT. Its protein product is CASSSSGRAGVDTQYF.